The 3 T cell receptor beta chains in this list originate from one sample, sequenced in a study of T cell responses to AZD1222 COVID-19 vaccine. TCRdb's copy holds only in-frame clones and misses some; the assay was immunoSEQ multiplex PCR. This sample has approximately 92,000 clones, with about 90% found just once. The starting material was peripheral blood, obtained on day 0 of AZD1222 vaccination. These receptors originate from an adult in good health.

The chain is built from TRBV15 and TRBJ1-3; TRBD1 is a possible D gene (6 bases). The length of the CDR3 is 18 residues. Trimming took off 0 bases at V and 2 bases at J, with 17 bases between the two ends. Germline-derived CDR1 and CDR2 are LNHNV and YYDKDF (reference sequence). The CDR3 coding sequence is TGTGCCACCAGCAGAGACCCGCCCGACAGGTACGCTGGAAACACCATATATTTT. This sequence encodes CATSRDPPDRYAGNTIYF.

The gene calls are TRBV5-1 and TRBJ2-2, with D perhaps given as TRBD1 or TRBD2 (5 bases each). With 4 bases removed from V and 5 bases from J, the gap between germline ends came to 12 bases. Per germline, CDR1 SGHRS and CDR2 YFSETQ. This CDR3 has 14 amino acids. DNA of the CDR3: TGCGCCAGCAGCGAGGGACCAGCAACCGGGGAGCTGTTTTTT. Translation gives CASSEGPATGELFF.

V usage is TRBV20-1 and J usage is TRBJ1-2; TRBD1 aligns across 7 bases. CDR3 size: 14 residues. Germline V gives CDR1 DFQATT, CDR2 SNEGSKA (reference sequence). J gave up 0 bases and V 3 bases, and 4 bases lay outside the gene matches. For the CDR3, the DNA is TGCAGTGCTAGTGCACAGGGGACTAACTATGGCTACACCTTC. Amino acid sequence: CSASAQGTNYGYTF.